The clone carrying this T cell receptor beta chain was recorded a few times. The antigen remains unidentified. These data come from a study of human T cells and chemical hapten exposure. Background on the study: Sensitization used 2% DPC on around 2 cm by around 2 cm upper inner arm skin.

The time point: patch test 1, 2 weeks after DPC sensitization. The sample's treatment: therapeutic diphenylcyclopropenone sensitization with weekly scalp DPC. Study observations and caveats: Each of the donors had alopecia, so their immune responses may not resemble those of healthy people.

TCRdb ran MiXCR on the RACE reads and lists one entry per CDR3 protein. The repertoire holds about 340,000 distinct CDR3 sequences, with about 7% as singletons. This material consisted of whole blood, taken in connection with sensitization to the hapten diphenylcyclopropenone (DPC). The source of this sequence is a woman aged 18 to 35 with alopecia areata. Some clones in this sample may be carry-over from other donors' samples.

The CDR3 loop is CSAREAGVNTQYF. CDR3 bases: TGCAGTGCTAGAGAGGCTGGGGTTAATACGCAGTATTTT. V and J are TRBV20-1 and TRBJ2-3; D is ambiguous. Trimming took 0 bases from V and 7 from J, leaving 11 bases between them. This CDR3 is 13 amino acids long. The germline V gene has CDR1 DFQATT and CDR2 SNEGSKA (reference sequence).